This passage covers 13 T cell receptor beta chains from one sample sequenced in a study of blood T cell repertoires in COVID-19. Assay: immunoSEQ multiplex PCR; the TCRdb copy retains only in-frame clones and omits some. This table has 310,000 or so clones, 87% appearing once. The material sequenced was PBMCs or T cells enriched from blood (not recorded which). Every receptor here comes from a woman between 35 and 50 years old who had recovered from COVID-19.

V and J are TRBV29-1 and TRBJ1-4, with 7 positions matching TRBD1. The CDR3 runs to 13 residues. J lost 2 bases, V lost 7 bases, and 4 bases had no gene match. Germline V lookup: CDR1 SQVTM, CDR2 ANQGSEA. The CDR3: CSARTGTNEKLFF. CDR3 nucleotides: TGCAGCGCCCGGACAGGCACTAATGAAAAACTGTTTTTT.

Remarks on this clone: This sample also contains other DNA sequences that code for the same CDR3. The rearrangement links TRBV7-2 to TRBJ1-3; D possibly corresponds to TRBD1 (5 bases). The CDR3 extends over 14 amino acids. The germline V gene has CDR1 SGHTA and CDR2 FQGNSA. Trimming removed 4 bases at V and 1 base at J, with 8 bases between. The DNA for the CDR3 is TGTGCCAGCAGCTCTCCAGGGTCTGGAAACACCATATATTTT. Translation: CASSSPGSGNTIYF.

This clone appeared once. The chain carries TRBV28 and TRBJ2-1; TRBD2 agrees at 9 bases. Germline assignment: CDR1 MDHEN and CDR2 SYDVKM. Trimming at V came to 7 bases and at J to 7 bases, leaving 11 bases not matched to a gene. The CDR3 totals 15 residues. CDR3 in DNA: TGTGCCAGCAATCCCCAGCTAGCGGGACAGAATGAGCAGTTCTTC. The encoded protein is CASNPQLAGQNEQFF.

The rearrangement links TRBV28 to TRBJ2-2; D might be TRBD2 (5 bases). Germline assignment: CDR1 MDHEN and CDR2 SYDVKM. V gave up 2 bases and J gave up 3 bases, with 28 bases separating them. This CDR3 has 21 residues. CDR3 sequence: CASSLALVVRAPERHTGELFF. The CDR3 bases are TGTGCCAGCAGTTTAGCCCTCGTAGTCCGGGCGCCTGAGCGGCACACCGGGGAGCTGTTTTTT.

CDR3 in DNA: TGCGCCAGCAGCCTGAGTGCCAGCGGGGATAGCGAGACCCAGTACTTC. Protein product: CASSLSASGDSETQYF. The genes are TRBV5-1 and TRBJ2-5; TRBD2 agrees at 7 bases. V shed 4 bases and J 5 bases; nucleotides not matched to a gene: 14. The CDR3 has 16 residues. Germline CDR1 is SGHRS and CDR2 is YFSETQ.

The genes are TRBV11-2 and TRBJ1-3; D remains ambiguous. V lost 3 bases to trimming and J lost 0 bases, with 9 bases between them. Per the germline V gene, CDR1 is SGHAT and CDR2 is FQNNGV. The CDR3 covers 15 residues. CDR3 protein: CASSLPGSSGNTIYF. In DNA form, the CDR3 reads TGTGCCAGCAGCTTGCCGGGGTCCTCTGGAAACACCATATATTTT.

This clone was recorded only once. The chain couples TRBV6-4 to TRBJ1-6; no clear D gene. The germline CDR1 and CDR2 sequences are MRHNA and SNTAGT. Trimming removed 0 bases at V and 8 bases at J, with 5 bases between. The CDR3 spans 13 residues. In DNA form, the CDR3 reads TGTGCCAGCAGTGACTCGAGGGATTCACCCCTCCACTTT. It encodes CASSDSRDSPLHF.

This rearrangement joins TRBV27 to TRBJ1-1, with D tentatively TRBD1 (6 bases). V shed 0 bases and J shed 6 bases, with 14 bases lying between them. The germline CDR1 and CDR2 sequences are MNHEY and SMNVEV (reference sequence). The CDR3 spans 15 residues. In nucleotides, the CDR3 is TGTGCCAGCAGTTTATCAACAGGGTCCTTCTCTGAAGCTTTCTTT. Protein sequence: CASSLSTGSFSEAFF.

This chain joins TRBV29-1 and TRBJ1-2; 8 bases are shared with TRBD1. Germline V gene data show CDR1 as SQVTM and CDR2 as ANQGSEA. The CDR3 is 16 residues long. J was trimmed by 7 bases and V by 0 bases; bases with no gene match: 13. CDR3 bases: TGCAGCGTTGAAGATCGAGGGATTGGACAGGGTGTTGGCTACACCTTC. It codes for CSVEDRGIGQGVGYTF. Variable domain in full (rest from reference TRBV29-1 and TRBJ1-2): SAVISQKPSRDICQRGTSLTIQCQVDSQVTMMFWYRQQPGQSLTLIATANQGSEATYESGFVIDKFPISRPNLTFSTLTVSNMSPEDSSIYLCSVEDRGIGQGVGYTFGSGTRLTVV.

This clone was seen only once. V usage is TRBV7-3 and J usage is TRBJ2-3; no definite D call. V lost 3 bases to trimming and J lost 1 base, with 2 bases between them. The germline gives CDR1 SGHTA, CDR2 FQGTGA. The CDR3 sequence is 12 residues long. The CDR3 is CASSFGTDTQYF. The CDR3 nucleotides are TGTGCCAGCAGCTTCGGCACAGATACGCAGTATTTT.

The V gene is TRBV6-2 or TRBV6-3, the J gene TRBJ2-1, with 14 bases fitting TRBD2. Germline CDR1 and CDR2: MNHEY and SVGEGT. CDR3 size: 19 residues. Unmatched junction bases numbered 17, after V lost 5 bases and J lost 8 bases. The CDR3 DNA follows: TGTGCCAGCAGTCACGGGACTGGGACTAGCGGGAGTGAAAAGGATGAGCAGTTCTTC. It translates to CASSHGTGTSGSEKDEQFF.

The J gene is TRBJ2-5, the V gene TRBV28; 12 nucleotides match TRBD1. Germline V gene lookup returns CDR1 MDHEN and CDR2 SYDVKM. V lost 5 bases, J lost 5 bases, and 9 bases stayed unmatched. The CDR3 consists of 16 residues. The CDR3 is CASSGSGTGGWETQYF. CDR3 DNA: TGTGCCAGCAGTGGCTCCGGGACAGGGGGCTGGGAGACCCAGTACTTC.

This chain joins TRBV3-1 (or the pseudogene TRBV3-2) and TRBJ1-1; D perhaps matches TRBD1 (6 bases). CDR3 length: 15 amino acids. Looked up from germline, CDR1 is LGHDT and CDR2 is YNNKEL (reference sequence). Trimming took 2 bases from V and 4 from J, leaving 14 bases between them. CDR3 bases: TGTGCCAGCAGCCAATACTCCACAGGGTTCACTGAAGCTTTCTTT. Translation gives CASSQYSTGFTEAFF.